What follows describes a single T cell receptor (beta chain). The antigen remains unidentified. This sample was included in a study of shared clonotypes between healthy human individuals. General study points: Incomplete sequencing of sorted subsets was indicated by rarefaction despite large depth. Sharing of clonotypes among donors was expected to vary with sequencing depth. Around 5% of naive CD4 clonotypes were shared across several donors.

Selected positively for CCR7 and CD45RO-negative, naive CD8 cells excluded terminally differentiated effector memory CD45RA+ cells. Donors included only healthy HIV-negative adults lacking recent acute infections or vaccinations. Sequenced by immunoSEQ multiplex PCR; TCRdb stores in-frame clones only, minus some. Altogether around 2,000,000 clones are present, just over 90% being singletons, with the ten largest covering around 1.7%. This TCR was recovered from a man younger than 35 in good health. Some clones in this sample may be carry-over from other donors' samples. Material for sequencing was naive CD8+ T cells from PBMCs.

CDR3 nucleotides: TGTGCCAGCAGTCTGATCCCGGGACCCCGACGGGCGAACACTGAAGCTTTCTTT. This codes for CASSLIPGPRRANTEAFF. V usage is TRBV27 and J usage is TRBJ1-1; D may be TRBD1 (5 bases). V was trimmed by 5 bases and J by 1 base, leaving 23 bases between them. Looked up from germline, CDR1 is MNHEY and CDR2 is SMNVEV (reference sequence). This CDR3 is 18 amino acids long.